These 30 T cell receptor beta chains came from one sample sequenced in a study of T cell responses to AZD1222 COVID-19 vaccine. TCRdb keeps only in-frame clones here, not all; method: immunoSEQ multiplex PCR. The data hold approximately 89,000 clones, with approximately 91% observed a single time. Sample: peripheral blood, taken on day 0 of AZD1222 vaccination. The receptors come from an adult in good health.

The rearrangement links TRBV9 to TRBJ1-5, with D unclear. The CDR3 sequence is 14 residues long. Per germline, CDR1 SGDLS and CDR2 YYNGEE. Between the trimmed V and J ends, which lost 0 bases and 2 bases, there was a span of 6 bases. CDR3 DNA: TGTGCCAGCAGCGTAGGAGGTCGCAATCAGCCCCAGCATTTT. Protein sequence: CASSVGGRNQPQHF. The full variable domain, completed using reference TRBV9 and TRBJ1-5, is DSGVTQTPKHLITATGQRVTLRCSPRSGDLSVYWYQQSLDQGLQFLIQYYNGEERAKGNILERFSAQQFPDLHSELNLSSLELGDSALYFCASSVGGRNQPQHFGDGTRLSIL.

This CDR3 is CASSLNPARGQPQHF. The DNA of the CDR3 is TGTGCCAGCAGCTTAAACCCGGCGCGGGGTCAGCCCCAGCATTTT. The rearrangement joins TRBV7-2 to TRBJ1-5; D unclear. Trimming cost V 2 bases and J 6 bases, with 14 bases left between them. The germline gives CDR1 SGHTA, CDR2 FQGNSA. The length of the CDR3 is 15 residues.

The CDR3 DNA follows: TGTGCCAGCAGCTTCCCAGGGGGACTTGCTGAAGCTTTCTTT. It encodes CASSFPGGLAEAFF. The chain uses TRBV7-9 and TRBJ1-1, with 7 bases identical to TRBD1. J gave up 6 bases and V 3 bases, and 7 bases lay outside the gene matches. Germline V gene sequence: CDR1 SEHNR, CDR2 FQNEAQ (reference sequence). The CDR3 runs to 14 residues. Filled out from reference TRBV7-9 and TRBJ1-1, the complete variable domain reads DTGVSQNPRHKITKRGQNVTFRCDPISEHNRLYWYRQTLGQGPEFLTYFQNEAQLEKSRLLSDRFSAERPKGSFSTLEIQRTEQGDSAMYLCASSFPGGLAEAFFGQGTRLTVV.

The rearrangement links TRBV5-4 to TRBJ1-2; D unresolved. Trimming removed 5 bases from V and 4 bases from J, with 21 bases in between. This CDR3 has 16 residues. The germline V gene encodes CDR1 SGHNT and CDR2 YYREEE (reference sequence). The CDR3 sequence is CASRPPATETSYGYTF. CDR3 in DNA: TGTGCCAGCAGACCACCCGCGACGGAGACAAGCTATGGCTACACCTTC.

V usage is TRBV6-5 and J usage is TRBJ1-5; a possible D gene is TRBD1 (6 bases). The CDR3 is 14 residues long. Trimming stripped 6 bases from V and 10 bases from J, with 19 bases between. In germline, CDR1 is MNHEY, CDR2 SVGAGI. CDR3 coding DNA: TGTGCCAGCAGAAGGACACAGGGAACTGATCCCCAGCATTTT. Its translation: CASRRTQGTDPQHF.

The rearrangement uses TRBV6-1 and TRBJ2-2; 8 bases line up with TRBD2. Unmatched junction bases numbered 6, after V lost 2 bases and J lost 4 bases. The V gene's germline CDR1 is MNHNS and CDR2 SASEGT. This CDR3 contains 16 residues. The CDR3: CASSETGLAATGELFF. The CDR3 region has the DNA TGTGCCAGCAGTGAAACTGGACTAGCCGCCACCGGGGAGCTGTTTTTT.

CDR3 sequence: CASSEGGSREKLFF. Here the CDR3 DNA reads TGTGCCAGCAGTGAAGGCGGGAGCCGGGAAAAACTGTTTTTT. The chain employs TRBV6-1 and TRBJ1-4, with D unclear. Germline CDR1 and CDR2: MNHNS and SASEGT. With 1 base removed from V and 8 bases from J, the gap between germline ends came to 11 bases. The CDR3 loop spans 14 amino acids.

J is TRBJ1-1 and V is TRBV2; TRBD1 aligns across 9 bases. The germline gives CDR1 SNHLY, CDR2 FYNNEI. The V and J ends lost 6 bases and 4 bases, in that order; junction bases with no gene match: 3. CDR3 length: 13 residues. The CDR3 region is CASRDRGSTEAFF. The CDR3 nucleotides read TGTGCCAGCAGGGACAGGGGAAGCACTGAAGCTTTCTTT.

This sequence joins TRBV6-2 or TRBV6-3 and TRBJ2-3; the D call may be TRBD1 or TRBD2 (6 bases each). Deletions cut 2 bases from V and 6 bases from J, with 30 bases between. The CDR3 is made up of 20 amino acids. Germline lookup yields CDR1 MNHEY and CDR2 SVGEGT. The CDR3: CASSYPLPRGPRTGADTQYF. In nucleotides, the CDR3 is TGTGCCAGCAGTTACCCTCTTCCACGGGGGCCTCGGACCGGAGCGGATACGCAGTATTTT.

The chain is built from TRBV30 and TRBJ2-5, with D possibly TRBD1 on 5 matching bases. V lost 2 bases to trimming and J lost 4 bases, with 11 bases between them. Germline V CDR1 and CDR2: GTSNPN, SVGIG (reference sequence). The CDR3 is made up of 13 amino acids. CDR3 amino acids: CAWSQARGETQYF. Here the CDR3 DNA reads TGTGCCTGGAGTCAGGCTAGGGGAGAGACCCAGTACTTC.

V is TRBV30 and J is TRBJ2-5; D is possibly TRBD2 (5 bases). This CDR3 has 13 residues. The germline V gene encodes CDR1 GTSNPN and CDR2 SVGIG (reference sequence). Trimming took off 2 bases at V and 5 bases at J, with 12 bases between the two ends. CDR3 in amino acids: CAWSLRVEETQYF. CDR3 bases: TGTGCCTGGAGTCTGCGGGTGGAGGAGACCCAGTACTTC.

The rearrangement uses TRBV24-1 and TRBJ2-1; 7 positions agree with TRBD2. Germline V gene data show CDR1 as KGHDR and CDR2 as SFDVKD. The J segment lost 4 bases and the V segment lost 3 bases, leaving 11 bases of the junction unmatched. The CDR3 has 17 amino acids. As DNA, the CDR3 is TGTGCCACCAGTGATCCCGTACTGGGGGGGGGATACAATGAGCAGTTCTTC. This encodes CATSDPVLGGGYNEQFF.

The CDR3 spells CASSVQGGTEAFF. The CDR3 DNA sequence: TGTGCCAGCAGTGTACAGGGGGGCACTGAAGCTTTCTTT. V is TRBV2 and J is TRBJ1-1; the match to TRBD1 covers 8 bases. Germline V gives CDR1 SNHLY, CDR2 FYNNEI. CDR3 length: 13 amino acids. V shed 4 bases and J 4 bases; nucleotides not matched to a gene: 2. Full variable domain (outside the CDR3, taken from reference TRBV2 and TRBJ1-1): EPEVTQTPSHQVTQMGQEVILRCVPISNHLYFYWYRQILGQKVEFLVSFYNNEISEKSEIFDDQFSVERPDGSNFTLKIRSTKLEDSAMYFCASSVQGGTEAFFGQGTRLTVV.

The gene calls are TRBV6-6 and TRBJ1-5, with a weak D call TRBD1 (5 bases). This CDR3 comprises 11 residues. Germline CDR1 and CDR2: MNHNY and SVGAGI (reference sequence). V dropped 6 bases and J dropped 7 bases, with 7 bases sitting between them. CDR3: CASSQGQPQHF. CDR3 in DNA: TGTGCCAGCAGCCAGGGACAGCCCCAGCATTTT.

The chain recombines TRBV18 with TRBJ1-1; TRBD1 aligns across 7 bases. The CDR3 is 13 residues long. CDR1 and CDR2 (germline): KGHSH, LQKENI. The junction had 9 bases not matched to a gene; V was cut back by 3 bases and J by 11 bases. DNA of the CDR3: TGTGCCAGCTCACCCGGACAGGTGGGGGGGGCTTTCTTT. Amino acids: CASSPGQVGGAFF.

The CDR3 DNA sequence: TGTGCCAGCAGCCATCACAACTCCTACGAGCAGTACTTC. It yields the protein CASSHHNSYEQYF. This chain links TRBV14 with TRBJ2-7, with D unresolved. CDR3 length equals 13 residues. Germline assignment: CDR1 SGHDN and CDR2 FVKESK. Trimming took 3 bases from V and 0 from J, leaving 6 bases between them. Using reference TRBV14 and TRBJ2-7 for the parts outside the CDR3, the full variable domain is EAGVTQFPSHSVIEKGQTVTLRCDPISGHDNLYWYRRVMGKEIKFLLHFVKESKQDESGMPNNRFLAERTGGTYSTLKVQPAELEDSGVYFCASSHHNSYEQYFGPGTRLTVT.

The chain carries TRBV18 and TRBJ1-1; 7 bases line up with TRBD1. This CDR3 comprises 13 residues. In germline, CDR1 is KGHSH, CDR2 LQKENI. J lost 5 bases, V lost 2 bases, and 2 bases had no gene match. The CDR3 protein is CASSPAGGTEAFF. The CDR3 region has the DNA TGTGCCAGCTCACCAGCAGGGGGGACTGAAGCTTTCTTT.

The chain joins TRBV4-1 to TRBJ2-7, with D perhaps TRBD1 or TRBD2 (5 bases each). V lost 4 bases and J lost 3, with 10 bases in between. This CDR3 has 13 residues. Germline V gene sequence: CDR1 MGHRA, CDR2 YSYEKL. As DNA, the CDR3 is TGCGCCAGCAGCCCGGGACGTAACTACGAGCAGTACTTC. Residues: CASSPGRNYEQYF.

This chain connects TRBV6-2 or TRBV6-3 to TRBJ2-2; D not certain. With 4 bases removed from V and 3 bases from J, the gap between germline ends came to 6 bases. The CDR3 consists of 13 residues. Per germline, CDR1 MNHEY and CDR2 SVGEGT. The CDR3 nucleotides are TGTGCCAGCAGTTCTAGGGACACCGGGGAGCTGTTTTTT. Protein sequence: CASSSRDTGELFF.

The chain couples TRBV4-1 to TRBJ2-7; TRBD1 matches 7 bases. The CDR3 spans 15 residues. CDR1 MGHRA and CDR2 YSYEKL come from the germline V gene. With 6 bases clipped from V and 1 base from J, the junction kept 9 bases outside the gene matches. CDR3 bases: TGCGCCAGCAGGTACAACGAGGGGGCGTCCTACGAGCAGTACTTC. Its translation is CASRYNEGASYEQYF.

The chain has TRBV3-1 (or the pseudogene TRBV3-2) and TRBJ1-1; D ambiguous. The CDR3 runs 16 residues. Germline lookup yields CDR1 LGHDT and CDR2 YNNKEL (reference sequence). Between the trimmed V and J ends, which lost 1 base and 0 bases, there was a span of 12 bases. In nucleotides, the CDR3 is TGTGCCAGCAGCCAAGTTGAAGACGATATGAACACTGAAGCTTTCTTT. It yields the protein CASSQVEDDMNTEAFF.

V gene TRBV7-9 combines with J gene TRBJ1-4, with D unresolved. The CDR3 loop spans 15 amino acids. Germline V gives CDR1 SEHNR, CDR2 FQNEAQ (reference sequence). V was clipped by 1 base and J by 6 bases, with 12 bases between them. As DNA, the CDR3 is TGTGCCAGCAGCTTAGGCGCAGCACTAGATGAAAAACTGTTTTTT. Its translation: CASSLGAALDEKLFF. Full variable domain (outside the CDR3, taken from reference TRBV7-9 and TRBJ1-4): DTGVSQNPRHKITKRGQNVTFRCDPISEHNRLYWYRQTLGQGPEFLTYFQNEAQLEKSRLLSDRFSAERPKGSFSTLEIQRTEQGDSAMYLCASSLGAALDEKLFFGSGTQLSVL.

The CDR3 coding sequence is TGCGCCAGCAGCGCGGGGAGGGAGCCGGCTGGAAACACCATATATTTT. Translating it yields CASSAGREPAGNTIYF. This chain joins TRBV5-1 and TRBJ1-3; D unclear. V dropped 4 bases and J dropped 2 bases, with 16 bases sitting between them. The CDR3 contains 16 residues. The germline gives CDR1 SGHRS, CDR2 YFSETQ. The variable domain in full, with the rest retrieved from reference TRBV5-1 and TRBJ1-3, is KAGVTQTPRYLIKTRGQQVTLSCSPISGHRSVSWYQQTPGQGLQFLFEYFSETQRNKGNFPGRFSGRQFSNSRSEMNVSTLELGDSALYLCASSAGREPAGNTIYFGEGSWLTVV.

The rearrangement joins TRBV5-4 to TRBJ1-2; D is unresolved. Germline V gene lookup returns CDR1 SGHNT and CDR2 YYREEE (reference sequence). Deletions cut 4 bases from V and 0 bases from J, with 13 bases between. The CDR3 loop spans 15 amino acids. This CDR3 is CASSPGGGANYGYTF. CDR3 coding DNA: TGTGCCAGCAGCCCTGGCGGTGGAGCTAACTATGGCTACACCTTC.

The rearrangement joins TRBV5-1 to TRBJ1-2, with 7 bases aligning to TRBD1. V lost 2 bases to trimming and J lost 2 bases; unmatched junction nucleotides: 3. The V gene's germline CDR1 is SGHRS and CDR2 YFSETQ. This CDR3 has 14 amino acids. CDR3 in amino acids: CASSLQGRNYGYTF. CDR3 DNA sequence: TGCGCCAGCAGCTTACAGGGGAGAAACTATGGCTACACCTTC.

The rearrangement links TRBV9 to TRBJ1-2; 10 bases match TRBD1. The CDR3 is 16 amino acids. The germline V gene encodes CDR1 SGDLS and CDR2 YYNGEE. V trimming: 4 bases; J trimming: 2 bases; junction bases outside the gene matches: 8. CDR3 amino acids: CASSSLDRGVNYGYTF. The CDR3 DNA follows: TGTGCCAGCAGCAGCCTGGACAGGGGGGTCAACTATGGCTACACCTTC.

This chain connects TRBV2 to TRBJ1-1; TRBD1 might be the D (5 bases). Germline assignment: CDR1 SNHLY and CDR2 FYNNEI. The CDR3 covers 13 residues. Trimming took 4 bases from V and 5 from J, leaving 11 bases between them. The CDR3 reads CASSGRVGTEAFF. The DNA of the CDR3 is TGTGCCAGCAGTGGCAGGGTGGGTACTGAAGCTTTCTTT.

The genes are TRBV7-9 and TRBJ2-2; 7 nucleotides match TRBD2. Looked up from germline, CDR1 is SEHNR and CDR2 is FQNEAQ (reference sequence). Trimming cost V 5 bases and J 10 bases; bases outside gene matches: 10. This CDR3 comprises 14 residues. This CDR3 reads CASSPPRGGQELFF. For the CDR3, the DNA is TGTGCCAGCAGCCCTCCCCGCGGGGGTCAGGAGCTGTTTTTT.

The genes are TRBV29-1 and TRBJ1-1, with 10 bases identical to TRBD1. The CDR3 is made up of 14 amino acids. V lost 2 bases, J lost 7 bases, and 7 bases stayed unmatched. Germline loops: CDR1 SQVTM, CDR2 ANQGSEA. The CDR3 reads CSVEPWTGGDEAFF. The CDR3 DNA is TGCAGCGTTGAACCCTGGACAGGGGGAGATGAAGCTTTCTTT.

This clone has just a few counts. The chain uses TRBV27 and TRBJ1-1, with 12 bases aligning to TRBD1. This CDR3 has 13 residues. The V gene's germline CDR1 is MNHEY and CDR2 SMNVEV (reference sequence). Trimming cost V 8 bases and J 10 bases; bases outside gene matches: 8. The CDR3 coding sequence is TGTGCCAGCTCCGGGACAGGGGGCTGGATAGCTTTCTTT. It is translated as CASSGTGGWIAFF.